The 8 T cell receptor beta chains in this list originate from one sample, sequenced in a study of T-cell memory formation after mild COVID-19. TCRdb reprocessed the 5' RACE reads via MiXCR and lists one record per CDR3 protein. The repertoire has approximately 570,000 distinct CDR3 sequences, approximately 18% of them found once; the top ten carry 9.5% to 15%. The sample was PBMCs or a T cell subset sorted from them (not recorded which). These receptors were taken from an adult woman who had mild COVID-19 (a few samples of this study predate the infection). Cell type and time point are not known.

The chain combines TRBV3-1 with TRBJ2-1; TRBD2 agrees at 14 bases. Germline CDR1 is LGHDT and CDR2 is YNNKEL (reference sequence). V dropped 4 bases and J dropped 8; count of bases not matched to a gene: 10. The CDR3 length is 17 residues. CDR3 loop: CASSPSRTSGRYYEQFF. CDR3 in DNA: TGTGCCAGCAGCCCGTCTCGGACTAGCGGGAGGTATTATGAGCAGTTCTTC.

The chain couples TRBV5-6 to TRBJ1-2, with D possibly matching TRBD1 (6 bases). The CDR3 length is 15 residues. Trimming stripped 0 bases from V and 4 bases from J, with 13 bases between. The germline CDR1 and CDR2 sequences are SGHDT and YYEEEE. CDR3 region: CASSLEGVRPYGYTF. The CDR3 DNA reads as TGTGCCAGCAGCTTGGAGGGGGTCAGGCCCTATGGCTACACCTTC.

The chain employs TRBV20-1 and TRBJ1-5; no definite D call. The V end was cut by 5 bases, the J end by 4 bases, with 15 bases between. Germline V lookup: CDR1 DFQATT, CDR2 SNEGSKA (reference sequence). This CDR3 contains 14 residues. CDR3 amino acids: CSAAPETSNQPQHF. The CDR3 bases are TGCAGTGCTGCACCGGAAACCTCAAATCAGCCCCAGCATTTT.

This clonotype was counted only a few times. The V call is TRBV12-3 or TRBV12-4, the J call TRBJ2-7; TRBD1 agrees at 7 bases. The CDR3 spans 15 residues. The trim removed 3 bases at V and 2 bases at J, leaving 7 bases unmatched. The CDR3 here is CASSFGTDYPYEQYF. CDR3 coding DNA: TGTGCCAGCAGTTTCGGGACAGACTACCCCTACGAGCAGTACTTC.

CDR3 DNA: TGTGCCAGCAGTTACTTTGGCGGGACAGGCGGCGAAGTCTATGGCTACACCTTC. Amino acids: CASSYFGGTGGEVYGYTF. The V gene is TRBV6-6, the J gene TRBJ1-2, with 8 bases aligning to TRBD1. CDR3 length: 18 amino acids. The V segment lost 1 base and the J segment 4 bases; nucleotides outside the gene matches: 14. Germline V CDR1 and CDR2: MNHNY, SVGAGI (reference sequence).

A few counts support this clonotype. The chain recombines TRBV6-5 with TRBJ1-1; no firm D call. This CDR3 contains 13 residues. V was shortened by 5 bases and J by 5 bases, with 12 bases between the two germline ends. Germline lookup yields CDR1 MNHEY and CDR2 SVGAGI. Here the CDR3 DNA reads TGTGCCAGCAGTACGTCCATGTGGACTGAAGCTTTCTTT. Encoded protein: CASSTSMWTEAFF.

The V gene is TRBV5-1, the J gene TRBJ2-7, with 11 bases matching TRBD2. There are 14 residues in the CDR3. Germline CDR1 is SGHRS and CDR2 is YFSETQ. J gave up 5 bases and V 4 bases, and 5 bases lay outside the gene matches. The CDR3 DNA reads TGCGCCAGCAGCATTAGCGGGGGGGCCCACGAGCAGTACTTC. Its protein is CASSISGGAHEQYF.

The chain links TRBV7-6 to TRBJ2-1; TRBD2 agrees at 9 bases. Germline CDR1 SGHVS, CDR2 FNYEAQ. Germline trimming cut 0 bases from V and 2 bases from J; bases unmatched to any gene: 5. This CDR3 has 17 amino acids. This CDR3 reads CASSLASASGTYNEQFF. The CDR3 nucleotides are TGTGCCAGCAGCTTAGCGTCAGCTAGCGGGACCTACAATGAGCAGTTCTTC.